The entry that follows covers one T cell receptor (beta chain) sequence. Its antigen is still unknown. Germline V gene lookup returns CDR1 MDHEN and CDR2 SYDVKM. This CDR3 comprises 13 residues. The sample originates from a study of T cells in localized non-small cell lung cancer. Whole-study results and caveats: Higher T cell density in the blood was associated with longer overall survival, whereas higher adjacent-lung clonality associated with shorter survival.

Repertoires were generated with immunoSEQ multiplex PCR, while TCRdb's copy carries only in-frame clones and drops some. The sample has approximately 14,000 clones, about 92% seen once; the top ten hold 2.7%. The clonotype comes from a man aged 40 to 70 with stage III lung adenocarcinoma. The chain is built from TRBV28 and TRBJ1-2; weak D call: TRBD1 (6 bases). Source: peripheral blood mononuclear cells, taken before any cancer treatment. The CDR3 nucleotides read TGTGCTGGGGAGGGGGGGCGCGTCTATGGCTACACCTTC. Its translation is CAGEGGRVYGYTF.